This entry lists 10 T cell receptor beta chains sequenced from one sample in a study of tumor-infiltrating lymphocytes in oesophageal squamous cell carcinoma. A single record per CDR3 protein comes from TCRdb applying MiXCR to the PCR reads. The sample holds under 20,000 distinct CDR3 sequences, around two fifths seen once. The sequenced sample consisted of blood. The source of these receptors is a male donor with esophageal squamous cell carcinoma.

Sample share makes this clonotype medium-sized. The genes are TRBV7-9 and TRBJ1-1; D ambiguous. There are 13 residues in the CDR3. Germline CDR1 SEHNR, CDR2 FQNEAQ (reference sequence). With 1 base removed from V and 4 bases from J, the gap between germline ends came to 7 bases. The CDR3 DNA sequence: TGTGCCAGCAGCTTAGTTTTCAGCACTGAAGCTTTCTTT. Translation gives CASSLVFSTEAFF.

V usage is TRBV30 and J usage is TRBJ2-5; 9 bases align to TRBD2. The end of the DNA is better explained by TRBJ2-1, so the J call may be wrong. The CDR3 extends over 14 amino acids. The germline V gene encodes CDR1 GTSNPN and CDR2 SVGIG (reference sequence). CDR3 nucleotides: TGTGCCTCCCTTCTAGCGGGGATTTCCAATGAGCAGTTCTTC. Encoded protein: CASLLAGISNEQFF.

This clonotype was seen at least ten times. This chain joins TRBV19 and TRBJ2-1; 9 nucleotides line up with TRBD2. J was trimmed by 3 bases and V by 3 bases; bases with no gene match: 3. The CDR3 is 15 residues long. Germline CDR1 and CDR2: LNHDA and SQIVND (reference sequence). The chain's CDR3 is CASSMSGGFYNEQFF. In DNA form, the CDR3 reads TGTGCCAGTAGTATGAGCGGGGGGTTCTACAATGAGCAGTTCTTC.

The rearrangement links TRBV9 to TRBJ2-3; D ambiguous. The germline CDR1 and CDR2 sequences are SGDLS and YYNGEE. The CDR3 is 14 residues long. V was shortened by 0 bases and J by 4 bases, with 9 bases between the two germline ends. Written as DNA, the CDR3 is TGTGCCAGCAGCGTAGACGCACAGCCAGATACGCAGTATTTT. Encoded protein: CASSVDAQPDTQYF.

This clonotype was recorded at least ten times. The chain has TRBV7-3 and TRBJ2-1, with D unclear. Looked up from germline, CDR1 is SGHTA and CDR2 is FQGTGA. The CDR3 is 15 residues long. Trimming cost V 6 bases and J 8 bases, with 20 bases left between them. The CDR3 DNA sequence: TGTGCCAGCAGTCCTCGCGAGGCGGAAGGCGATGAGCAGTTCTTC. It codes for CASSPREAEGDEQFF. Full variable domain (missing parts from reference TRBV7-3 and TRBJ2-1): GAGVSQTPSNKVTEKGKYVELRCDPISGHTALYWYRQSLGQGPEFLIYFQGTGAADDSGLPNDRFFAVRPEGSVSTLKIQRTERGDSAVYLCASSPREAEGDEQFFGPGTRLTVL.

The rearrangement joins TRBV7-6 to TRBJ2-5, with a weak D call TRBD2 (6 bases). CDR3 length equals 15 residues. Germline CDR1 reads SGHVS; CDR2 reads FNYEAQ. Trimming took off 6 bases at V and 0 bases at J, with 14 bases between the two ends. The CDR3 sequence is CASSSAGADQETQYF. The CDR3 region has the DNA TGTGCCAGCAGTTCAGCGGGCGCAGACCAAGAGACCCAGTACTTC. The variable domain in full, completed from reference TRBV7-6 and TRBJ2-5, reads GAGVSQSPRYKVTKRGQDVALRCDPISGHVSLYWYRQALGQGPEFLTYFNYEAQQDKSGLPNDRFSAERPEGSISTLTIQRTEQRDSAMYRCASSSAGADQETQYFGPGTRLLVL.

The chain couples TRBV7-9 to TRBJ2-1; the D gene is possibly TRBD2 (5 bases). This CDR3 spans 14 amino acids. V was clipped by 7 bases and J by 3 bases, with 13 bases between them. CDR1 and CDR2 from the germline V gene are SEHNR and FQNEAQ (reference sequence). This chain's CDR3 is CASTMGGFYNEQFF. As DNA, the CDR3 is TGTGCCAGCACAATGGGCGGGTTCTACAATGAGCAGTTCTTC.

The chain carries TRBV7-8 and TRBJ2-3; 7 nucleotides agree with TRBD1. The DNA end favors TRBJ1-1, so the J call may be wrong. This CDR3 comprises 14 residues. The germline V gene has CDR1 SGHVS and CDR2 FQNEAQ. Here the CDR3 DNA reads TGTGCCAGCAGCTTATTTGACAGGGAGGCTGAAGCTTTCTTT. It yields the protein CASSLFDREAEAFF.

As regards this clonotype: The conserved closing phenylalanine or tryptophan is absent in this CDR3, likely reflecting a read error. V is TRBV10-2 and J is TRBJ2-1; no clear D gene. The end of the DNA is better explained by TRBJ2-7, so the J call may be wrong. In germline, CDR1 is WSHSY, CDR2 SAAADI. CDR3 length equals 12 residues. CDR3 in DNA: TGCGCCAGCGCCCCCTTTCCAGATACGCAGTACTCC. As protein: CASAPFPDTQYS.

The rearrangement uses TRBV7-8 and TRBJ2-5, with TRBD2 as a possible D gene (5 bases). The end of the DNA is better explained by TRBJ2-7, so the J call may be wrong. The CDR3 is 14 residues long. Germline CDR1 is SGHVS and CDR2 is FQNEAQ. The CDR3 nucleotides are TGTGCCAGCAGCTTCTATGCCAGCGGCTACGAGCAGTACTTC. Translation: CASSFYASGYEQYF.